This T cell receptor (beta chain) was captured by sequencing in a study of T cell repertoires in cytomegalovirus infection. Study as a whole: The public TCR beta signatures pointed to both CMV infection and matching HLA type.

MiXCR was run by TCRdb on the reads, yielding one entry per CDR3 protein. The sample has approximately 170,000 distinct CDR3 sequences, 17% seen once. Whole-study results and caveats: Carriers of CMV and the relevant HLA type were discriminated by public TCR beta frequency. Clonotype analysis showed dominance of the ex vivo response by HLA-C-restricted CMV-specific TCR beta clonotypes.

V shed 1 base and J shed 3 bases, with 7 bases lying between them. The CDR3 runs to 14 residues. Per germline, CDR1 MNHEY and CDR2 SMNVEV (reference sequence). This clonotype was counted only a few times. Its antigen remains unidentified. This chain links TRBV27 with TRBJ1-5; no definite D call. The source is a human donor in good health (CMV status not recorded). Some clones in this sample may be carry-over from other donors' samples. The sequencing input was CD8+ T cells from PBMCs. As DNA, the CDR3 is TGTGCCAGCAGTTTATTCGGATTCAATCAGCCCCAGCATTTT. Amino acids: CASSLFGFNQPQHF.